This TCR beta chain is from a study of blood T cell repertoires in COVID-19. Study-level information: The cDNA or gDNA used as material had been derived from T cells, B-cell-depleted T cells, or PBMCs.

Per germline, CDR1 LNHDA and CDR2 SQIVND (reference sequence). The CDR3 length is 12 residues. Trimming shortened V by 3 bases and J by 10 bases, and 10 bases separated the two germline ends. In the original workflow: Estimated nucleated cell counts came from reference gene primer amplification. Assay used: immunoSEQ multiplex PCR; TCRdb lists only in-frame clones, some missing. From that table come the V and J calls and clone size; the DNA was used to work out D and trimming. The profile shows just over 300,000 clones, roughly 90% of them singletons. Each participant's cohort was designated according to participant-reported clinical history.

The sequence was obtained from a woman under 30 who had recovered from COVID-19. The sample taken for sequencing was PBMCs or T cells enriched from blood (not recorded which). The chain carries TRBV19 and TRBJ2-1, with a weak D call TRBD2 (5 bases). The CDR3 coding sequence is TGTGCCAGTAGTATGACACGGAGGGAGCAGTTCTTC. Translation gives CASSMTRREQFF.